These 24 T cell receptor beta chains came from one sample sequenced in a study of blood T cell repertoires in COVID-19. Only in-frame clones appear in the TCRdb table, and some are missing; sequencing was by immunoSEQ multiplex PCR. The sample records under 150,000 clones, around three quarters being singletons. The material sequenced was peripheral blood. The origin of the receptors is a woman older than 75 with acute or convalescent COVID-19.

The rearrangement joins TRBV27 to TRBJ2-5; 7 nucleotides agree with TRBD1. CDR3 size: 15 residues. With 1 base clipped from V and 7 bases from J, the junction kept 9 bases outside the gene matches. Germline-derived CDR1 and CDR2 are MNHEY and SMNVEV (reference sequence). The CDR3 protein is CASSLWSQGEGTQYF. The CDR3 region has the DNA TGTGCCAGCAGTTTATGGAGCCAGGGGGAAGGGACCCAGTACTTC.

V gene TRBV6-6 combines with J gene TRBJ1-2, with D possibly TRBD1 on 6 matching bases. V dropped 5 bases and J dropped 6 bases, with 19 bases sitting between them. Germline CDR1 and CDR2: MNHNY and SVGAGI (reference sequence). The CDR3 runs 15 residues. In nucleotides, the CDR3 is TGTGCCAGCAGTGACAGGACAATCCTAGTTCATGGCTACACCTTC. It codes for CASSDRTILVHGYTF.

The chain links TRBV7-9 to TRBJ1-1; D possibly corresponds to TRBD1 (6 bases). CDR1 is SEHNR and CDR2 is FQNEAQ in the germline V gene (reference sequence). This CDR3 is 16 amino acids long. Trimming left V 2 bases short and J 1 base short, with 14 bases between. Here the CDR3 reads CASSLYPRQENTEAFF. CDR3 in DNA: TGTGCCAGCAGCTTATACCCCCGACAGGAGAACACTGAAGCTTTCTTT.

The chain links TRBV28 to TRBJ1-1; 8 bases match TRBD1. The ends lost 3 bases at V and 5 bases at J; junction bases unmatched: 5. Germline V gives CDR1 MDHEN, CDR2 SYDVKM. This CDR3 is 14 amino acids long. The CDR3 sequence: CASSFSGGWTEAFF. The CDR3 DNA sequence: TGTGCCAGCAGTTTCTCAGGGGGCTGGACTGAAGCTTTCTTT.

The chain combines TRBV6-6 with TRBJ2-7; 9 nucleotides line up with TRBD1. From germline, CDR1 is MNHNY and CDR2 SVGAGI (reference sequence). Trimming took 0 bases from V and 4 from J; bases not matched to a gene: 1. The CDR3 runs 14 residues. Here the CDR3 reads CASSYSDRGYEQYF. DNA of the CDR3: TGTGCCAGCAGTTACTCGGACAGGGGTTACGAGCAGTACTTC.

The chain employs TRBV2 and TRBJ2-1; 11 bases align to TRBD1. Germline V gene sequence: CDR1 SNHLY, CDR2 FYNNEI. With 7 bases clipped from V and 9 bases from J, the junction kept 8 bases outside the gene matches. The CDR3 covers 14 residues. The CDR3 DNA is TGTGCCAGCACGAGGGACAGGGGGTTTGGTGAGCAGTTCTTC. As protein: CASTRDRGFGEQFF.

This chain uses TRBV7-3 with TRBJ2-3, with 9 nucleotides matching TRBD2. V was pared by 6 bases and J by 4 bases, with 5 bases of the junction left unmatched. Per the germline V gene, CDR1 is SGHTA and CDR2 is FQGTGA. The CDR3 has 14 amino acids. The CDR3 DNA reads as TGTGCCAGCAGTTCTCTAGCGGGATCAGATACGCAGTATTTT. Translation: CASSSLAGSDTQYF.

The CDR3 sequence: CATSRVQDRSYNQPQHF. For the CDR3, the DNA is TGTGCCACCAGCAGAGTACAGGACAGGTCGTACAATCAGCCCCAGCATTTT. The rearrangement uses TRBV15 and TRBJ1-5; 7 positions agree with TRBD1. The CDR3 runs to 17 residues. Germline V gene lookup returns CDR1 LNHNV and CDR2 YYDKDF (reference sequence). The junction had 9 bases not matched to a gene; V was cut back by 1 base and J by 3 bases. The variable domain in full, completed from reference TRBV15 and TRBJ1-5, reads DAMVIQNPRYQVTQFGKPVTLSCSQTLNHNVMYWYQQKSSQAPKLLFHYYDKDFNNEADTPDNFQSRRPNTSFCFLDIRSPGLGDTAMYLCATSRVQDRSYNQPQHFGDGTRLSIL.

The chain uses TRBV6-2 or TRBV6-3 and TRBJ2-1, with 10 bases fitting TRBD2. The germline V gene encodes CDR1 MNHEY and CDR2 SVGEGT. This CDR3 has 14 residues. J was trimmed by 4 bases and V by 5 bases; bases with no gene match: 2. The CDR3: CASSGTSEYNEQFF. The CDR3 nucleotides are TGTGCCAGCAGTGGGACTAGCGAGTACAATGAGCAGTTCTTC.

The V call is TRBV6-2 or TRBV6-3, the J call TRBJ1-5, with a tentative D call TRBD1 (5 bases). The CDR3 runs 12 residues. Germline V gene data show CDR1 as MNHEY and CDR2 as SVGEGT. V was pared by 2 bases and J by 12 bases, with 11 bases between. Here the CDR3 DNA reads TGTGCCAGCAGTTACGCCGTGGGGCTCCAGCATTTT. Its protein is CASSYAVGLQHF.

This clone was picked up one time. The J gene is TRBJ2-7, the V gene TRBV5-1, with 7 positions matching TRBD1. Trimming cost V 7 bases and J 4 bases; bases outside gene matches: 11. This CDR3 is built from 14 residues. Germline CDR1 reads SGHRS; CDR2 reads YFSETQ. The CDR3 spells CASSLRQGMYEQYF. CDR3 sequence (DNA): TGCGCCAGCTCTCTTCGACAGGGAATGTACGAGCAGTACTTC.

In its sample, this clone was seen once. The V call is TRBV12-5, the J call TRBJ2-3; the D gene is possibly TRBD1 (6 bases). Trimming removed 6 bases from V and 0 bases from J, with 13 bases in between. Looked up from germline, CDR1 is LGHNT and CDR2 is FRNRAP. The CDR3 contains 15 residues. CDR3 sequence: CASGSLGTSTDTQYF. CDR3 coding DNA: TGTGCTAGTGGGTCCCTCGGGACAAGCACAGATACGCAGTATTTT.

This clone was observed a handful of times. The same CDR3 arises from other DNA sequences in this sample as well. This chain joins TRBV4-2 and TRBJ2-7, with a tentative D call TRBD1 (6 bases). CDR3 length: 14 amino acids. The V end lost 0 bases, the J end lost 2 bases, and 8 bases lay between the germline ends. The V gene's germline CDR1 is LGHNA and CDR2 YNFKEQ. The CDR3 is CASSQERDTYEQYF. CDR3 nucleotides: TGTGCCAGCAGCCAAGAAAGGGACACCTACGAGCAGTACTTC.

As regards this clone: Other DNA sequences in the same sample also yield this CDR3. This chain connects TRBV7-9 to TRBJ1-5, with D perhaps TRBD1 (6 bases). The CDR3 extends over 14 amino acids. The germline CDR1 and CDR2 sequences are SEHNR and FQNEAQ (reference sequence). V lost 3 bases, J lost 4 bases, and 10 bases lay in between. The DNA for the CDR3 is TGTGCCAGCAGCTTGGGGGGGCTTAATCAGCCCCAGCATTTT. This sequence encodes CASSLGGLNQPQHF.

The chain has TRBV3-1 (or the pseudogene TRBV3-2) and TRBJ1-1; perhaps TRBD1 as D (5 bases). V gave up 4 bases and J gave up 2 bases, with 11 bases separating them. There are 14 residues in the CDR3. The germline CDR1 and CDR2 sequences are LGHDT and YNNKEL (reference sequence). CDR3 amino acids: CASSREGANTEAFF. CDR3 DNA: TGTGCCAGCAGCCGCGAAGGGGCTAACACTGAAGCTTTCTTT.

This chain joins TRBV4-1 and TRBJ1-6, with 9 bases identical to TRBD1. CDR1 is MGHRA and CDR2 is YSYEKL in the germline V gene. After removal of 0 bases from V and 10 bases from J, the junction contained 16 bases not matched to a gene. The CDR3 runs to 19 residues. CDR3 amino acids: CASSQDHRPGQGMWSPLHF. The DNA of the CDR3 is TGCGCCAGCAGCCAAGACCATCGACCGGGACAGGGAATGTGGTCACCCCTCCACTTT.

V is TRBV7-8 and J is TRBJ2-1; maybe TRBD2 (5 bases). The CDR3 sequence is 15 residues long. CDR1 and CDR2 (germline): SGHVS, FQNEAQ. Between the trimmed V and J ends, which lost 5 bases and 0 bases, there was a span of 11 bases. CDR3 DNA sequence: TGTGCCAGCAGCCCGAGCGGAAGCTCCTACAATGAGCAGTTCTTC. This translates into CASSPSGSSYNEQFF.

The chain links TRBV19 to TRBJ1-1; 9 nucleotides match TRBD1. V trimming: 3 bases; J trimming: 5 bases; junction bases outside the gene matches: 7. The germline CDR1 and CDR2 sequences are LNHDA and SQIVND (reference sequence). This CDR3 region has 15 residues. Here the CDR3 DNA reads TGTGCCAGTAGTATCGGACAGGGGAGAGGAACTGAAGCTTTCTTT. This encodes CASSIGQGRGTEAFF.

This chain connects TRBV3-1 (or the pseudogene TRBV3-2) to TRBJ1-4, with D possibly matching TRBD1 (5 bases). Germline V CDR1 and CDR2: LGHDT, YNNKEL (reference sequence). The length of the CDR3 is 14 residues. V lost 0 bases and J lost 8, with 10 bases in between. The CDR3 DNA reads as TGTGCCAGCAGCCAAGATCCGGGGGGGGAAAAACTGTTTTTT. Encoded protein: CASSQDPGGEKLFF.

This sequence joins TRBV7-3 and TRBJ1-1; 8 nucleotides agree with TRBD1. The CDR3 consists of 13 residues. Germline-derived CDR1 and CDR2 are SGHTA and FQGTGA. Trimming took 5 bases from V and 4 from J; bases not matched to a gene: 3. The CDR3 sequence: CASSLGQGTEAFF. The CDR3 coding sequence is TGTGCCAGCAGCCTAGGACAGGGCACTGAAGCTTTCTTT.

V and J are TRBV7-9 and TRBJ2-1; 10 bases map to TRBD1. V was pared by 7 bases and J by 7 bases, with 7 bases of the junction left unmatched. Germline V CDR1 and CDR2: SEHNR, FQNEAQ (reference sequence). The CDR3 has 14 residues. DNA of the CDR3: TGTGCCAGCAACGGACAGGGGGAAAGGAATGAGCAGTTCTTC. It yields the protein CASNGQGERNEQFF.

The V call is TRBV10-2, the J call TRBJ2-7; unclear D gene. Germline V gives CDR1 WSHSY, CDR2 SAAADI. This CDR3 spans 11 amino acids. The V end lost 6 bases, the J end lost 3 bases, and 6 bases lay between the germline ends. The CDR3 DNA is TGCGCCAGCAGCCCCCACTACGAGCAGTACTTC. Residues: CASSPHYEQYF.

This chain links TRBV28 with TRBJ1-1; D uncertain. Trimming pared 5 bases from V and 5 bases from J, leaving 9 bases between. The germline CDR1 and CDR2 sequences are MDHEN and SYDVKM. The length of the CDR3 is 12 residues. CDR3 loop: CASSPLQTEAFF. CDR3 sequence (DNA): TGTGCCAGCAGTCCCTTACAGACTGAAGCTTTCTTT.

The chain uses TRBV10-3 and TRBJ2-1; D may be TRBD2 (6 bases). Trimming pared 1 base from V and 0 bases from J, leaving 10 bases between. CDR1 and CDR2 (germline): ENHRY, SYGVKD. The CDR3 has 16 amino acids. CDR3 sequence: CAISELAESSYNEQFF. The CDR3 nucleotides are TGTGCCATCAGTGAGTTAGCGGAGAGCTCCTACAATGAGCAGTTCTTC.